This note documents a single T cell receptor beta chain sequence. What it recognizes is unknown. It was with a sample-barcoded 5' primer and a J-beta primer mix that a second PCR of roughly 7 to 12 cycles was run. Each CDR3 protein is one row after TCRdb ran MiXCR on the 5' RACE reads. The table records roughly 500,000 distinct CDR3 sequences, 25% to 30% of them present only once. These data originate in a study of blood T cells in healthy people across ages. The wider study: T cells yielded about one barcoded beta molecule per two cells through template switching.

Study-wide results and limits: Observed TCR beta diversity per million T cells went down as age went up. This fall followed a roughly linear course with age.

The V and J ends lost 8 bases and 5 bases respectively, with 9 bases between them. The CDR3 runs 11 residues. Germline V gene lookup returns CDR1 ENHRY and CDR2 SYGVKD. The material sequenced was blood. The source of this sequence is a woman aged 70-85 years in good health. J is TRBJ2-5 and V is TRBV10-3; D call uncertain. CDR3 in DNA: TGTGCCATCCGTTCTGACGAGACCCAGTACTTC. Its protein is CAIRSDETQYF.